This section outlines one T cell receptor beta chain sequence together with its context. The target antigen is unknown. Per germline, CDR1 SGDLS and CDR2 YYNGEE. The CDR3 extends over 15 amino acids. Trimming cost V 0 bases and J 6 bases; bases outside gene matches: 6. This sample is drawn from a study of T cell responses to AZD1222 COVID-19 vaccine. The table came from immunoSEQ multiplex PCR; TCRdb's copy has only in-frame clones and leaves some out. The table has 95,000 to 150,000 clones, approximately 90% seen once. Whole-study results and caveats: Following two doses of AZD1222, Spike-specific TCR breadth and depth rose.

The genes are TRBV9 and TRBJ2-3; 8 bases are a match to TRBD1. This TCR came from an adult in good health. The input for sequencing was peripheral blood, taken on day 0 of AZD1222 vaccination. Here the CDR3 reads CASSVGGTGGDTQYF. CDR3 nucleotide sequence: TGTGCCAGCAGCGTAGGGGGGACAGGAGGGGATACGCAGTATTTT.